What follows is one T cell receptor (beta chain) and its context. Its antigen is currently unknown. The TCR beta cDNA libraries carried unique molecular identifiers. T cells numbering about 0.85 to 11 million yielded cDNA molecules that totaled roughly 500,000. TCRdb itself ran the PCR reads through MiXCR, one entry per CDR3 protein. The top ten hold 9% to 14% of the sample, which has about 500,000 distinct CDR3 sequences, around 40% seen once. The sample originates from a study of post-analysis software for immune sequencing data. In the study overall: The patients showed relapsing-remitting, secondary progressive and progressive-relapsing multiple sclerosis courses.

General study points: Comparison with controls showed significantly lower normalized Chao1 diversity in multiple sclerosis patients. TRBV segments more frequent in patients than in controls numbered several and included TRBV5-6, TRBV5-1 and TRBV20-1.

Germline CDR1 DFQATT, CDR2 SNEGSKA (reference sequence). This CDR3 has 18 residues. V shed 4 bases, J shed 8 bases, and the junction held 21 bases outside the gene matches. Sequencing was done on a sample of blood. This chain joins TRBV20-1 and TRBJ2-1, with 9 bases aligning to TRBD2. This TCR derives from a girl aged 10 to 17 with multiple sclerosis. The CDR3 DNA reads TGCAGTGCTACGTCGACAGGGTGGTCGAGACGCGGGGGGGATGAGCAGTTCTTC. Amino acids: CSATSTGWSRRGGDEQFF.